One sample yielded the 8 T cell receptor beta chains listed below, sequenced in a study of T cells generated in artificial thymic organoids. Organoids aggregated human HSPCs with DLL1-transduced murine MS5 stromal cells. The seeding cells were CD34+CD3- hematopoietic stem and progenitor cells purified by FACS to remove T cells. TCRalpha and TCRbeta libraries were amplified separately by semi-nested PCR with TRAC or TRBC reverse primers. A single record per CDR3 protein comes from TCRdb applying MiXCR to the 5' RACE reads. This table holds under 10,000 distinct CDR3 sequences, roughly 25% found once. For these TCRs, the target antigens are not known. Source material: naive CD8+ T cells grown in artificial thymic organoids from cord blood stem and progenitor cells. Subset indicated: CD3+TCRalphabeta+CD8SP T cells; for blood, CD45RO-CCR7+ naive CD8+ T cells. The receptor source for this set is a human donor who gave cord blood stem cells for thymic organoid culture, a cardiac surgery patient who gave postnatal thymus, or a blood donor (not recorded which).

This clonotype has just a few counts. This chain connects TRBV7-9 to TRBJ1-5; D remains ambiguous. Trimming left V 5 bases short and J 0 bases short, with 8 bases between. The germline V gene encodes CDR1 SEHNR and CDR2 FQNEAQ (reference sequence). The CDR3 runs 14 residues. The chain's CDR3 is CASSGVDSNQPQHF. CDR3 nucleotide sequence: TGTGCCAGCAGCGGGGTAGATAGCAATCAGCCCCAGCATTTT.

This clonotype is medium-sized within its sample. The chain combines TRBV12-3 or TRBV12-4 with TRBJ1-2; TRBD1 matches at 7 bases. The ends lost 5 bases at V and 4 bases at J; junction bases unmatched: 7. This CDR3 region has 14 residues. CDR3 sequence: CASSPTGYGYGYTF. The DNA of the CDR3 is TGTGCCAGCAGTCCGACAGGGTATGGCTATGGCTACACCTTC.

The CDR3 DNA is TGCAGTGCTAGATCCCCGGGACCCTTCTCTGGAAACACCATATATTTT. Translation gives CSARSPGPFSGNTIYF. V is TRBV20-1 and J is TRBJ1-3; D may be TRBD1 (5 bases). Germline assignment: CDR1 DFQATT and CDR2 SNEGSKA (reference sequence). Trimming removed 2 bases at V and 0 bases at J, with 14 bases between. The CDR3 has 16 amino acids.

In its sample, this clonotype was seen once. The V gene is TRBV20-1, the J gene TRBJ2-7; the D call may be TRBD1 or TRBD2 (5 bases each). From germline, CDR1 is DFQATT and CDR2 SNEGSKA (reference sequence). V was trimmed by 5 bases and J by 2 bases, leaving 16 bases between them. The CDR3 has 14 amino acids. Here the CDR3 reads CSAGHRDHTYEQYF. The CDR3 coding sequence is TGCAGTGCTGGACACCGGGACCATACCTACGAGCAGTACTTC.

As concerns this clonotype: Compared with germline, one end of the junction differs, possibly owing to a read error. CDR3 amino acids: CASSQAIIGTGTTDTRYF. As DNA, the CDR3 is TGCGCCAGCAGCCAAGCGATAATAGGGACAGGGACCACAGATACGCGGTATTTT. This chain joins TRBV4-1 and TRBJ2-3; 9 bases match TRBD1. CDR1 is MGHRA, CDR2 YSYEKL, per germline. This CDR3 is built from 18 residues.

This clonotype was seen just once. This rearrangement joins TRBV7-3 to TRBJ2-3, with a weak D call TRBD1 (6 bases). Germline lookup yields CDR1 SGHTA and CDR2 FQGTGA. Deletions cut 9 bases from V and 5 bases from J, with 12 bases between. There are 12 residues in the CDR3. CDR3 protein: CASRRRGDTQYF. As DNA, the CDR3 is TGTGCCAGTCGGCGCAGGGGAGATACGCAGTATTTT.

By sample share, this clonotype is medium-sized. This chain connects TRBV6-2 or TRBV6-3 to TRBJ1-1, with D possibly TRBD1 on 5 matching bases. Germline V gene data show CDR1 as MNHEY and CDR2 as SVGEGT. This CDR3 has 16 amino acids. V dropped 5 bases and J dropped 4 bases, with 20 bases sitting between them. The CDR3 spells CASSLPGTDGSTEAFF. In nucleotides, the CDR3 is TGTGCCAGCAGTCTTCCCGGGACCGACGGGAGCACTGAAGCTTTCTTT.

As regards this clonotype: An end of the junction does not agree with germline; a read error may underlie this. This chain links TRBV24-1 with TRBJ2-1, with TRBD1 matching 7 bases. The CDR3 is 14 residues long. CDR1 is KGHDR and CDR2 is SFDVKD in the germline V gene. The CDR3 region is CTTSTGTVYNEQFF. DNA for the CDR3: TGTACCACCAGCACCGGGACAGTTTACAATGAGCAGTTCTTC.